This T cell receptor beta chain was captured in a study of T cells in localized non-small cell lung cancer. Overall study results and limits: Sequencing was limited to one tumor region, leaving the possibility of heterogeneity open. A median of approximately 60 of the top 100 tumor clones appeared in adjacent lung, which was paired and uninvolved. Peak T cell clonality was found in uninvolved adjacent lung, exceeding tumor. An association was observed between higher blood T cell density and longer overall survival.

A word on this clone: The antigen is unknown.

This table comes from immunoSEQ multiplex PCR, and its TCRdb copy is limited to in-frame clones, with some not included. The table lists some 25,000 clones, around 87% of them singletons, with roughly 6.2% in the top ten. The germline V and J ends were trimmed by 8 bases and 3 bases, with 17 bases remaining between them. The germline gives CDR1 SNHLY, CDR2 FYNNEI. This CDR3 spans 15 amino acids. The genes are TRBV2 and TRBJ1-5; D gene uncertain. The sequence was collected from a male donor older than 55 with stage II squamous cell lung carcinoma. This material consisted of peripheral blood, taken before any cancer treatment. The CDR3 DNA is TGTGCCAGCGGCAAATCCGGTTGGGACAATCAGCCCCAGCATTTT. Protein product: CASGKSGWDNQPQHF. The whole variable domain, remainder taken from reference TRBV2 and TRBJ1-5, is EPEVTQTPSHQVTQMGQEVILRCVPISNHLYFYWYRQILGQKVEFLVSFYNNEISEKSEIFDDQFSVERPDGSNFTLKIRSTKLEDSAMYFCASGKSGWDNQPQHFGDGTRLSIL.